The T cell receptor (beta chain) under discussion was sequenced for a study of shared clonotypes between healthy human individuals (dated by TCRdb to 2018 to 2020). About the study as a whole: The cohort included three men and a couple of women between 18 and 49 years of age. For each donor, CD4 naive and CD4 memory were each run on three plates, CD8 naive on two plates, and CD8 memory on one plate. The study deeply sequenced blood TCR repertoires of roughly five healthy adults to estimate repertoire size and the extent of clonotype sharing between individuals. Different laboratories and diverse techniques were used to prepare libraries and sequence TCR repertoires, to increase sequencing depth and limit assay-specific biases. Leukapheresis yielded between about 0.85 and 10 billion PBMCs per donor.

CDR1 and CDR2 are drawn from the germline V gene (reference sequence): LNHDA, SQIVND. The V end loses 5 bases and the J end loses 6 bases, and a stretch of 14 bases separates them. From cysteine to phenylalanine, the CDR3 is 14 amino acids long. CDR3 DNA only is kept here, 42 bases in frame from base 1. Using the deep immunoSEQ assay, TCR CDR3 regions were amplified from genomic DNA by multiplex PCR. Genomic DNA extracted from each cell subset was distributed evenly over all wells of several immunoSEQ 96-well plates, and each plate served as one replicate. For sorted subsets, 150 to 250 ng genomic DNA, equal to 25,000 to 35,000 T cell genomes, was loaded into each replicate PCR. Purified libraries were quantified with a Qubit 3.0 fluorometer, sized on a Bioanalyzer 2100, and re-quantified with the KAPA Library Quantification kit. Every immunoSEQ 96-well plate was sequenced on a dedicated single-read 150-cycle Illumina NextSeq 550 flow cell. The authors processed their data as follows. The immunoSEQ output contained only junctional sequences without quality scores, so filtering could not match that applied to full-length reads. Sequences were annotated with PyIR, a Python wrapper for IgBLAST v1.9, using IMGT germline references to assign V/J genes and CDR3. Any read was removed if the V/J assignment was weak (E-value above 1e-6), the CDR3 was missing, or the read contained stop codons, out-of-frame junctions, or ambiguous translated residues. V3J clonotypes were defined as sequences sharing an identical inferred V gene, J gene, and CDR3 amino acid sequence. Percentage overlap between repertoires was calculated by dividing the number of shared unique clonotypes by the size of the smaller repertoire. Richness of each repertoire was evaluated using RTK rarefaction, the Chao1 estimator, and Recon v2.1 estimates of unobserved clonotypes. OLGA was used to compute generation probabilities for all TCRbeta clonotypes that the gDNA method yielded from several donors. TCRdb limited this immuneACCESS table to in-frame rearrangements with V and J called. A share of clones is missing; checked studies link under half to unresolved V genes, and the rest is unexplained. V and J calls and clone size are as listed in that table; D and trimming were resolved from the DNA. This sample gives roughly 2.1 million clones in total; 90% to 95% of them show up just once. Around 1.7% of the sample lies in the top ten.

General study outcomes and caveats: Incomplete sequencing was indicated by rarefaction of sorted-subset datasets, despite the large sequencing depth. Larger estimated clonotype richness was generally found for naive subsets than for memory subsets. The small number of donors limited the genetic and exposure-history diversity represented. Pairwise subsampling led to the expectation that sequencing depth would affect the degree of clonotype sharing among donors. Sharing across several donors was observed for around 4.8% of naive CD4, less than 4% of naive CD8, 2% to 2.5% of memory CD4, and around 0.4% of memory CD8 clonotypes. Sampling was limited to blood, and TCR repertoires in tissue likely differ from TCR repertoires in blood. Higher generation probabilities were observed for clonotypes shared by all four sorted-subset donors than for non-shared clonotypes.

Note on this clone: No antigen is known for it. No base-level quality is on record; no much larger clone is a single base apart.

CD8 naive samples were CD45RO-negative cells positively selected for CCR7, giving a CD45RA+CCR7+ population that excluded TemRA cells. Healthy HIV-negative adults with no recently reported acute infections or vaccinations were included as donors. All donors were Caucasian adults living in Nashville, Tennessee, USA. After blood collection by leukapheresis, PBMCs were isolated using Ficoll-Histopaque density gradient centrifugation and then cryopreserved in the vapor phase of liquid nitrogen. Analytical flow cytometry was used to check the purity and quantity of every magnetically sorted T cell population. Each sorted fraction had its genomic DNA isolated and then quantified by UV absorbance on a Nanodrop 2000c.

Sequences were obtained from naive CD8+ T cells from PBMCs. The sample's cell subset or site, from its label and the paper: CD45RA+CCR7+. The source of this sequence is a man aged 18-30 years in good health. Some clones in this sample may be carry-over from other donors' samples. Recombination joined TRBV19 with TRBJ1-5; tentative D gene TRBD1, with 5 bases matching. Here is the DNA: TGTGCCAGTAGTGCCCTCAGGGTGTTTCAGCCCCAGCATTTT. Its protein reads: CASSALRVFQPQHF.